This paragraph reports one T cell receptor (beta chain). The sample comes from a study of sequential checkpoint blockade in melanoma. The treatment: randomized to nivolumab then ipilimumab (arm A) or the reverse (arm B). No patient had prior DNA-damaging chemotherapy. From thawed PBMCs, live CD3+CD8+ cells negative for CD19 and CD56 were sorted. CDR3 length: 14 residues. The germline V gene encodes CDR1 WSHSY and CDR2 SAAADI. The ends were cut back, 4 bases at V and 6 bases at J, with 10 bases in the middle. The assay was immunoSEQ multiplex PCR, and TCRdb's table has in-frame clones only and misses some. The sample has tens of thousands of clones, under 70% seen once.

The specimen comprised CD8+ T cells sorted from blood (inferred from file names), sampled from a patient given nivolumab and ipilimumab in sequence. The TCR sequence derives from a human donor with melanoma. The rearrangement uses TRBV10-2 and TRBJ1-6; no clear D gene. In DNA form, the CDR3 reads TGCGCCAGCAGTGGGGGAGATATTAATTCACCCCTCCACTTT. It codes for CASSGGDINSPLHF.